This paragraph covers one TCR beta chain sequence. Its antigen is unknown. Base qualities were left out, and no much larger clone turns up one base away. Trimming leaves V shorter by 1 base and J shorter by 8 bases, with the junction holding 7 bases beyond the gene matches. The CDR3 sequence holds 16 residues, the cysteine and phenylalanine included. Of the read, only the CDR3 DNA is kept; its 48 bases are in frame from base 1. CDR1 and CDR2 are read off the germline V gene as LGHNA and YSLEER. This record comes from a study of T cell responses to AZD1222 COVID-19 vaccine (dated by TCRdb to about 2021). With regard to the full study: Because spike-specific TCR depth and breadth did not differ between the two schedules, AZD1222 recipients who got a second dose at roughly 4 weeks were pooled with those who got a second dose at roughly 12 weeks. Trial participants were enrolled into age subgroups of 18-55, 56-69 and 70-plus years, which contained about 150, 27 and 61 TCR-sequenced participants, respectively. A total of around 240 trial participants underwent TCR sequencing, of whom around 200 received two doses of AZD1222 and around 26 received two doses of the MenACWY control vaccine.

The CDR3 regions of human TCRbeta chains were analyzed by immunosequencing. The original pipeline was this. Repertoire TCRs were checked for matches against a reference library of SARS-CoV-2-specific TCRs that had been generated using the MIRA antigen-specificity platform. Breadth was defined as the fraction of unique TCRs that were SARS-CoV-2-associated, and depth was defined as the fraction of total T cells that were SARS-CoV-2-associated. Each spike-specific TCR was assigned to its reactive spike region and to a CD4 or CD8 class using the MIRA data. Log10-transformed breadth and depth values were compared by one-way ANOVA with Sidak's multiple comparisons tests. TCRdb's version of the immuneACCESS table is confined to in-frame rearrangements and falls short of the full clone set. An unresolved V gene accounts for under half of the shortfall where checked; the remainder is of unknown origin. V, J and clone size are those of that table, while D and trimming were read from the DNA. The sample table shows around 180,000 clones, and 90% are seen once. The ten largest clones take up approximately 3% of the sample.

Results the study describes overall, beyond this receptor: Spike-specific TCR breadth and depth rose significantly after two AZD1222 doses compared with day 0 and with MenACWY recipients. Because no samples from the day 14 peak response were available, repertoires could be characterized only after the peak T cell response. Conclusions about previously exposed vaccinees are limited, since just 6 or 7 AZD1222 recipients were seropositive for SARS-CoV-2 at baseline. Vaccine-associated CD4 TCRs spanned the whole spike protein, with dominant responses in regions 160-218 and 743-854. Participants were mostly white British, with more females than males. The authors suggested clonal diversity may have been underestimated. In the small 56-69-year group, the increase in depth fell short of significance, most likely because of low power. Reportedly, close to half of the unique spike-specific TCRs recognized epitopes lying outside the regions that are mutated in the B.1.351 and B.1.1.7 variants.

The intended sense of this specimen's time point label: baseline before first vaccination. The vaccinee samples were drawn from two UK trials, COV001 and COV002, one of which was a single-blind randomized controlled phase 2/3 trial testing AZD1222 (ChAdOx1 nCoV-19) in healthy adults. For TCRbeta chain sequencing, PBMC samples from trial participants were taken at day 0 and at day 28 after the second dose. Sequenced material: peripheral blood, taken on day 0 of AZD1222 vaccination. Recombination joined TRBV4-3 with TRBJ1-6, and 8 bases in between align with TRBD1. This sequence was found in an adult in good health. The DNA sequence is TGCGCCAGCAGCCAAGTAGGGACAGGCCGGGATTCACCCCTCCACTTT. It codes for CASSQVGTGRDSPLHF.